This TCR beta chain was identified in a study of T cells after yellow fever vaccination. Points on this clonotype: Its antigen remains unidentified.

The CDR3 loop spans 14 amino acids. Deletions cut 2 bases from V and 1 base from J, with 9 bases between. Germline V gives CDR1 SGHRS, CDR2 YFSETQ. Study observations and caveats: Though it reached lower strength, the secondary response hit its peak faster, day 5 versus 15.

TCRdb recomputed calls from the 5' RACE reads with MiXCR, one row per CDR3 protein. The sample holds approximately 260,000 distinct CDR3 sequences, 5.2% seen once. The sequencing here drew on CD4+ T cells sorted from PBMCs, taken on the day of the yellow fever booster vaccination. The chain links TRBV5-1 to TRBJ1-2; D not resolved. This clonotype was obtained from a man between 18 and 35 years old who received the YFV17D yellow fever vaccine. In nucleotides, the CDR3 is TGCGCCAGCAGCTTTGAGGGAGTTAACTATGGCTACACCTTC. Its protein is CASSFEGVNYGYTF.